This note documents a single T cell receptor beta chain sequence. In the authors' methods: Cell counts per sample came from amplifying reference gene primers. TCRdb keeps only in-frame clones here, not all; method: immunoSEQ multiplex PCR. V, J and clone size were drawn from that table, and D and trimming were deduced from the DNA. The sample comprises about 360,000 clones, 70% to 90% of which are singletons, and 3% rests with the top ten. Trimming pared 7 bases from V and 6 bases from J, leaving 15 bases between. The CDR3 consists of 13 residues. The germline V gene has CDR1 MNHEY and CDR2 SVGAGI. This record belongs to a study of blood T cell repertoires in COVID-19. About the study: From T cells, B-cell-depleted T cells, or PBMCs came the material, which was cDNA or gDNA.

This sequence originates from a human donor in a cohort sampled during active COVID-19. The chain joins TRBV6-5 to TRBJ1-2, with D maybe TRBD1 (5 bases). The sequenced sample was peripheral blood. The CDR3 sequence: CASTSGLAHGYTF. The CDR3 DNA is TGTGCCAGCACCTCAGGGCTTGCCCATGGCTACACCTTC.